Shown below are 11 T cell receptor beta chains from a single sample sequenced in a study of cytomegalovirus exposure and HLA in healthy donors. Primers: 60 Vbeta forward and 13 Jbeta reverse. This table comes from immunoSEQ multiplex PCR, and its TCRdb copy is limited to in-frame clones, with some not included. Of about 170,000 clones listed, 73% were seen once; the top ten hold 5% to 5.5%. Input material: PBMCs. Receptor source: a young woman in good health and CMV-seropositive.

The chain couples TRBV5-6 to TRBJ1-2; 7 nucleotides agree with TRBD1. The CDR3 is 16 residues long. CDR1 SGHDT and CDR2 YYEEEE come from the germline V gene. J was trimmed by 2 bases and V by 4 bases; bases with no gene match: 11. The CDR3 nucleotides read TGTGCCAGCAGCACCCCTCAAGGGACAGCCAACTATGGCTACACCTTC. Its translation: CASSTPQGTANYGYTF.

This sequence joins TRBV7-8 and TRBJ2-1; 10 bases fit TRBD2. The V gene end was trimmed by 3 bases and the J gene end by 7 bases; junction bases not matched to a gene: 6. The CDR3 is made up of 15 amino acids. Germline V CDR1 and CDR2: SGHVS, FQNEAQ. The CDR3 DNA follows: TGTGCCAGCAGCTTCCAGCGGGGGGGCTTGAATGAGCAGTTCTTC. Its protein is CASSFQRGGLNEQFF. Full variable domain (rest looked up from reference TRBV7-8 and TRBJ2-1): GAGVSQSPRYKVAKRGQDVALRCDPISGHVSLFWYQQALGQGPEFLTYFQNEAQLDKSGLPSDRFFAERPEGSVSTLKIQRTQQEDSAVYLCASSFQRGGLNEQFFGPGTRLTVL.

The chain has TRBV10-3 and TRBJ2-2; tentatively, D is TRBD1 (6 bases). Germline V gives CDR1 ENHRY, CDR2 SYGVKD. The CDR3 has 14 residues. The V end lost 8 bases, the J end lost 8 bases, and 18 bases lay between the germline ends. The CDR3 bases are TGTGCCATCTTCGAGGCAGGGGTGACTGGGGAGCTGTTTTTT. Its protein is CAIFEAGVTGELFF.

The V gene is TRBV30, the J gene TRBJ2-1, with D uncertain. Trimming removed 5 bases at V and 5 bases at J, with 13 bases between. This CDR3 is 13 amino acids long. CDR1 and CDR2 (germline): GTSNPN, SVGIG (reference sequence). The CDR3 nucleotides are TGTGCCTGGGGCTCTAGACGGAACAATGAGCAGTTCTTC. It is translated as CAWGSRRNNEQFF. Drawing the rest from reference TRBV30 and TRBJ2-1, the complete variable domain is SQTIHQWPATLVQPVGSPLSLECTVEGTSNPNLYWYRQAAGRGLQLLFYSVGIGQISSEVPQNLSASRPQDRQFILSSKKLLLSDSGFYLCAWGSRRNNEQFFGPGTRLTVL.

The chain recombines TRBV30 with TRBJ2-1; TRBD1 is a possible D gene (5 bases). The CDR3 length is 11 residues. V was shortened by 0 bases and J by 14 bases, with 11 bases between the two germline ends. In germline, CDR1 is GTSNPN, CDR2 SVGIG (reference sequence). CDR3 loop: CAWSVGVSEFF. The CDR3 DNA reads as TGTGCCTGGAGTGTAGGGGTTTCGGAGTTCTTC.

This rearrangement joins TRBV2 to TRBJ2-7; D remains ambiguous. With 3 bases removed from V and 2 bases from J, the gap between germline ends came to 8 bases. The germline V gene encodes CDR1 SNHLY and CDR2 FYNNEI. CDR3 length: 13 residues. Here the CDR3 DNA reads TGTGCCAGCAGTGATGGGCTAACCTACGAGCAGTACTTC. Its translation: CASSDGLTYEQYF.

The chain combines TRBV4-2 with TRBJ2-7; TRBD2 matches 7 bases. The CDR3 runs to 16 residues. Germline V gives CDR1 LGHNA, CDR2 YNFKEQ. The trim removed 0 bases at V and 4 bases at J, leaving 9 bases unmatched. The CDR3: CASSQEPSGASYEQYF. The CDR3 DNA reads TGTGCCAGCAGCCAAGAACCCAGCGGGGCGTCTTACGAGCAGTACTTC.

The chain couples TRBV9 to TRBJ2-1, with D maybe TRBD2 (5 bases). Trimming pared 4 bases from V and 8 bases from J, leaving 13 bases between. CDR3 length: 13 amino acids. Germline assignment: CDR1 SGDLS and CDR2 YYNGEE. DNA of the CDR3: TGTGCCAGCAGCCCACGACGGGGAGATGAGCAGTTCTTC. This sequence encodes CASSPRRGDEQFF.

This clone was seen only a few times. The chain carries TRBV4-3 and TRBJ2-3; tentatively, D is TRBD2 (7 bases). V shed 8 bases and J shed 2 bases, with 11 bases lying between them. Per the germline V gene, CDR1 is LGHNA and CDR2 is YSLEER. The CDR3 totals 13 residues. The CDR3 here is CASGGGYTDTQYF. The DNA of the CDR3 is TGCGCCAGCGGCGGGGGCTACACAGATACGCAGTATTTT.

The V and J genes are TRBV9 and TRBJ2-3; 9 nucleotides agree with TRBD2. The junction had 3 bases not matched to a gene; V was cut back by 4 bases and J by 0 bases. The CDR3 extends over 15 amino acids. CDR1 is SGDLS and CDR2 is YYNGEE in the germline V gene. The CDR3 DNA follows: TGTGCCAGCAGCAAGAGCGGGGGGAGCACAGATACGCAGTATTTT. It is translated as CASSKSGGSTDTQYF. Full variable domain (rest looked up from reference TRBV9 and TRBJ2-3): DSGVTQTPKHLITATGQRVTLRCSPRSGDLSVYWYQQSLDQGLQFLIQYYNGEERAKGNILERFSAQQFPDLHSELNLSSLELGDSALYFCASSKSGGSTDTQYFGPGTRLTVL.

Concerning this clone itself: A read error may account for a junction end that differs from germline. The chain uses TRBV7-9 and TRBJ2-5; D call uncertain. This CDR3 is built from 11 residues. The germline V gene has CDR1 SEHNR and CDR2 FQNEAQ (reference sequence). The CDR3, as DNA: TGTTCCAGCACCATCAAAGAGACCCAGTACTTC. Translating it yields CSSTIKETQYF.